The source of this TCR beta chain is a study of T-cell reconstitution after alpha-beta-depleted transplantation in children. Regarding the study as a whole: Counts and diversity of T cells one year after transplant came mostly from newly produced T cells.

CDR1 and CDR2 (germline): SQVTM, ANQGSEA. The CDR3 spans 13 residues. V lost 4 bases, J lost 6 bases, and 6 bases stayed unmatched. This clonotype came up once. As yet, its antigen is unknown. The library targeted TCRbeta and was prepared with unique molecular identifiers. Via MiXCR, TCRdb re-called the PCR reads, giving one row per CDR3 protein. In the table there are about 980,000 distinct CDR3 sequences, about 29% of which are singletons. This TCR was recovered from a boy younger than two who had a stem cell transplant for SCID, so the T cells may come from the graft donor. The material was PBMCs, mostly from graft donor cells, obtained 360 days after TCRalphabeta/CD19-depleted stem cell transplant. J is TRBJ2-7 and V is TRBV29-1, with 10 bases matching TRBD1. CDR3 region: CSVVPTGGLEQYF. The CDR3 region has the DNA TGCAGCGTTGTCCCGACAGGGGGCCTCGAGCAGTACTTC.